Here is one TCR beta chain with its context. The antigen is undetermined. The germline CDR1 and CDR2 sequences are SGDLS and YYNGEE. The CDR3 runs to 18 residues. The trim removed 0 bases at V and 3 bases at J, leaving 11 bases unmatched. The data were produced by immunoSEQ multiplex PCR, yet TCRdb's version contains in-frame clones alone and is incomplete. This sample yields approximately 100,000 clones, of which roughly 89% are seen a single time; about 50% belongs to the top ten. This sample is drawn from a study of T cell responses to AZD1222 COVID-19 vaccine. Overall study results and limits: Compared with day 0, the breadth and depth of the Spike-specific TCR repertoire rose significantly after two doses of AZD1222. White British donors predominated, females outnumbered males, and clonal diversity was possibly underestimated. None of the repertoires were sampled until the peak T cell response had passed.

The sample was peripheral blood, taken on day 0 of AZD1222 vaccination. The sequence derives from an adult in good health. The chain employs TRBV9 and TRBJ1-1; 10 bases align to TRBD1. CDR3 region: CASSVEPAGTGADTEAFF. The CDR3 nucleotides are TGTGCCAGCAGCGTAGAACCCGCCGGGACAGGGGCGGACACTGAAGCTTTCTTT.